A single sample gave rise to the 28 T cell receptor beta chains below, sequenced in a study of T cells after yellow fever vaccination (dated by TCRdb to between 2018 and 2021). The treatment or condition label, read with the paper, signifies: live attenuated yellow fever vaccine strain. The library was built by means of 5' RACE. The run used an Illumina NovaSeq 6000. Using fastp at Q25 and MiXCR, TCRdb reprocessed the public reads and kept productive beta chains. Each entry merges the rows of one CDR3 protein and shows their most common DNA and genes. This sample lists a few hundred thousand distinct CDR3 sequences; 7.5% to 9% were detected once. 3% to 4% of the sample goes to the ten largest clones. The sequenced sample was CD4+ T cells sorted from PBMCs, obtained 5 days after the yellow fever booster vaccination. These receptors all come from a man aged 18 to 29 who received the YFV17D yellow fever vaccine.

This clonotype has more than one count but fewer than ten. The chain joins TRBV11-2 to TRBJ2-5; D gene unclear. The CDR3 spans 13 residues. Germline loops: CDR1 SGHAT, CDR2 FQNNGV. The V end lost 5 bases, the J end lost 5 bases, and 12 bases lay between the germline ends. This chain's CDR3 is CASSPSNPETQYF. CDR3 nucleotide sequence: TGTGCCAGCAGCCCATCAAATCCGGAGACCCAGTACTTC.

A few counts support this clonotype. The chain links TRBV29-1 to TRBJ2-1; 12 bases match TRBD2. The trim removed 7 bases at V and 6 bases at J, leaving 4 bases unmatched. Looked up from germline, CDR1 is SQVTM and CDR2 is ANQGSEA. CDR3 size: 13 residues. The CDR3 sequence: CSGGLAGINEQFF. As DNA, the CDR3 is TGCAGCGGCGGACTAGCGGGGATCAATGAGCAGTTCTTC.

This clonotype was observed at least ten times. V is TRBV5-1 and J is TRBJ2-7; D might be TRBD1 or TRBD2, each matching 8 bases. CDR1 and CDR2 (germline): SGHRS, YFSETQ. V was clipped by 4 bases and J by 4 bases, with 27 bases between them. CDR3 length equals 18 residues. The DNA of the CDR3 is TGCGCCAGCAGCCCGGTGGGGACAGGAGGACTAGCCGTATACGAGCAGTACTTC. Translation gives CASSPVGTGGLAVYEQYF.

The gene calls are TRBV2 and TRBJ1-2; D gene unclear. The ends were cut back, 2 bases at V and 2 bases at J, with 12 bases in the middle. This CDR3 comprises 15 residues. The germline CDR1 and CDR2 sequences are SNHLY and FYNNEI. The CDR3 here is CASSENSPGNYGYTF. CDR3 sequence (DNA): TGTGCCAGCAGTGAAAATTCCCCCGGGAACTATGGCTACACCTTC.

The chain carries TRBV3-1 and TRBJ2-4; 7 bases are a match to TRBD2. Germline CDR1 LGHDT, CDR2 YNNKEL (reference sequence). V dropped 2 bases and J dropped 4; count of bases not matched to a gene: 2. The CDR3 loop spans 14 amino acids. The DNA for the CDR3 is TGTGCCAGCAGCCAAAACGGGGGGAAAAACATTCAGTACTTC. It encodes CASSQNGGKNIQYF. The whole variable domain, remainder taken from reference TRBV3-1 and TRBJ2-4, is DTAVSQTPKYLVTQMGNDKSIKCEQNLGHDTMYWYKQDSKKFLKIMFSYNNKELIINETVPNRFSPKSPDKAHLNLHINSLELGDSAVYFCASSQNGGKNIQYFGAGTRLSVL.

This clonotype was found many times. The chain couples TRBV9 to TRBJ2-3, with TRBD1 matching over 7 bases. CDR1 and CDR2 from the germline V gene are SGDLS and YYNGEE. The CDR3 consists of 16 residues. After removal of 3 bases from V and 2 bases from J, the junction contained 9 bases not matched to a gene. The CDR3: CASSATGTVNTDTQYF. In DNA form, the CDR3 reads TGTGCCAGCAGCGCCACCGGGACAGTGAACACAGATACGCAGTATTTT.

This clonotype has just a few counts. The chain carries TRBV30 and TRBJ1-5; TRBD1 might be the D (5 bases). The CDR3 extends over 13 amino acids. Germline V gene data show CDR1 as GTSNPN and CDR2 as SVGIG (reference sequence). V was pared by 2 bases and J by 4 bases, with 9 bases between. CDR3: CAWSFGANQPQHF. The CDR3 DNA follows: TGTGCCTGGAGTTTTGGGGCAAATCAGCCCCAGCATTTT.

This clonotype turned up a few times. The chain links TRBV5-1 to TRBJ2-7; 9 bases fit TRBD1. The germline V gene encodes CDR1 SGHRS and CDR2 YFSETQ. The CDR3 runs 15 residues. Trimming cost V 2 bases and J 1 base; bases outside gene matches: 4. CDR3 sequence (DNA): TGCGCCAGCAGCTTTACAGGGGGCGCTTCCTACGAGCAGTACTTC. The encoded protein is CASSFTGGASYEQYF.

This chain joins TRBV4-2 and TRBJ2-3, with D possibly TRBD1 on 5 matching bases. Trimming stripped 0 bases from V and 9 bases from J, with 13 bases between. Germline V gene sequence: CDR1 LGHNA, CDR2 YNFKEQ. This CDR3 spans 14 amino acids. CDR3 in DNA: TGTGCCAGCAGCCAAGATCCCCCTAGGGGCACGCAGTATTTT. Translation: CASSQDPPRGTQYF.

This clonotype was seen repeatedly, ten times or more. The CDR3: CASSFMFPAGGDTQYF. CDR3 in DNA: TGTGCCAGCAGTTTCATGTTTCCAGCGGGGGGAGATACGCAGTATTTT. This chain connects TRBV27 to TRBJ2-3; 9 bases are a match to TRBD2. Per the germline V gene, CDR1 is MNHEY and CDR2 is SMNVEV (reference sequence). The V and J ends lost 3 bases and 5 bases, in that order; junction bases with no gene match: 9. The CDR3 has 16 amino acids.

This clonotype was detected once. The V and J genes are TRBV5-1 and TRBJ1-2; D is uncertain. V lost 0 bases to trimming and J lost 6 bases, with 12 bases between them. The CDR3 has 14 amino acids. The V gene's germline CDR1 is SGHRS and CDR2 YFSETQ. The CDR3 is CASSLGPQSDGYTF. The CDR3 DNA reads TGCGCCAGCAGCTTGGGGCCCCAGAGTGATGGCTACACCTTC.

This clonotype was observed a few times. V is TRBV5-1 and J is TRBJ2-7; D possibly corresponds to TRBD1 (5 bases). V was pared by 1 base and J by 2 bases, with 10 bases between. Germline V gives CDR1 SGHRS, CDR2 YFSETQ. This CDR3 is 14 amino acids long. The CDR3 spells CASSLRTPAYEQYF. Here the CDR3 DNA reads TGCGCCAGCAGCTTGAGGACACCCGCCTACGAGCAGTACTTC.

This clonotype has at least ten counts. The chain uses TRBV4-3 and TRBJ1-5; D unclear. The V gene's germline CDR1 is LGHNA and CDR2 YSLEER. V gave up 4 bases and J gave up 1 base, with 17 bases separating them. The CDR3 spans 17 residues. The CDR3 is CASSPRDGPKSNQPQHF. In DNA form, the CDR3 reads TGCGCCAGCAGCCCTAGAGACGGCCCGAAGAGCAATCAGCCCCAGCATTTT.

This clonotype was recorded a few times. The J gene is TRBJ1-2, the V gene TRBV19; D is perhaps TRBD1 (5 bases). Germline CDR1 LNHDA, CDR2 SQIVND (reference sequence). This CDR3 region has 14 residues. Trimming removed 5 bases from V and 1 base from J, with 11 bases in between. Written as DNA, the CDR3 is TGTGCCAGTAGTCTACAGGCAAATAACTATGGCTACACCTTC. Translation gives CASSLQANNYGYTF. The full variable domain, rest sourced from reference TRBV19 and TRBJ1-2, is DGGITQSPKYLFRKEGQNVTLSCEQNLNHDAMYWYRQDPGQGLRLIYYSQIVNDFQKGDIAEGYSVSREKKESFPLTVTSAQKNPTAFYLCASSLQANNYGYTFGSGTRLTVV.

This clonotype came up many times. The genes are TRBV27 and TRBJ1-1, with D perhaps matching TRBD1 (6 bases). In germline, CDR1 is MNHEY, CDR2 SMNVEV (reference sequence). This CDR3 is 13 amino acids long. Trimming took 5 bases from V and 5 from J, leaving 12 bases between them. The CDR3 here is CASSQGQGTEAFF. The CDR3 region has the DNA TGTGCCAGCAGTCAGGGTCAGGGGACTGAAGCTTTCTTT.

The CDR3 region has the DNA TGTGCCAGCAGCTTGACAGGGGTTGGAGAGACCCAGTACTTC. Amino acid sequence: CASSLTGVGETQYF. The V and J genes are TRBV5-4 and TRBJ2-5, with 7 bases fitting TRBD1. This CDR3 region has 14 residues. V lost 1 base and J lost 4; bases outside the gene matches: 4. Germline V gene sequence: CDR1 SGHNT, CDR2 YYREEE (reference sequence).

V and J are TRBV5-6 and TRBJ1-2, with 9 bases fitting TRBD1. V trimming: 3 bases; J trimming: 4 bases; junction bases outside the gene matches: 1. Looked up from germline, CDR1 is SGHDT and CDR2 is YYEEEE. The CDR3 is 13 amino acids. CDR3 in amino acids: CASSWTGVYGYTF. The DNA of the CDR3 is TGTGCCAGCAGCTGGACAGGGGTCTATGGCTACACCTTC.

In this sample, this clonotype turned up many times. The rearrangement uses TRBV6-2 or TRBV6-3 and TRBJ1-4, with 10 positions matching TRBD1. The CDR3 runs 15 residues. Germline V lookup: CDR1 MNHEY, CDR2 SVGEGT. V dropped 7 bases and J dropped 7; count of bases not matched to a gene: 9. This chain's CDR3 is CASNDRQGAGEKLFF. In DNA form, the CDR3 reads TGTGCCAGCAACGATCGACAGGGGGCAGGTGAAAAACTGTTTTTT.

This clonotype was recorded at least ten times. The chain couples TRBV7-2 to TRBJ2-3; 7 bases fit TRBD2. Germline lookup yields CDR1 SGHTA and CDR2 FQGNSA. V lost 5 bases, J lost 0 bases, and 17 bases stayed unmatched. CDR3 length: 19 residues. CDR3 coding DNA: TGTGCCAGCAGCCCCACCGGAGCGGGGAGATATACTAGCACAGATACGCAGTATTTT. Protein: CASSPTGAGRYTSTDTQYF.

This clonotype showed up many times. The chain recombines TRBV18 with TRBJ2-2; D is possibly TRBD2 (5 bases). Between the trimmed V and J ends, which lost 0 bases and 0 bases, there was a span of 20 bases. Germline CDR1 KGHSH, CDR2 LQKENI. The CDR3 runs 20 residues. In DNA form, the CDR3 reads TGTGCCAGCTCACCACCAACGGGTGGCGGAGGCGCCTCGAACACCGGGGAGCTGTTTTTT. As protein: CASSPPTGGGGASNTGELFF.

The V gene is TRBV15, the J gene TRBJ2-3, with 7 bases aligning to TRBD2. The length of the CDR3 is 15 residues. Per germline, CDR1 LNHNV and CDR2 YYDKDF (reference sequence). The J segment lost 2 bases and the V segment lost 4 bases, leaving 6 bases of the junction unmatched. The CDR3 is CATSTRRGDTDTQYF. CDR3 DNA: TGTGCCACCAGCACACGACGGGGGGACACAGATACGCAGTATTTT.

This sequence joins TRBV7-6 and TRBJ1-3; D is perhaps TRBD1 (5 bases). Trimming shortened V by 8 bases and J by 4 bases, and 15 bases separated the two germline ends. Looked up from germline, CDR1 is SGHVS and CDR2 is FNYEAQ. CDR3 length equals 14 residues. Here the CDR3 DNA reads TGTGCCAGCGGGCTGGGGGGTCCCGGAAACACCATATATTTT. Its protein product is CASGLGGPGNTIYF.

The chain recombines TRBV20-1 with TRBJ1-1; 7 bases map to TRBD1. The trim removed 3 bases at V and 2 bases at J, leaving 9 bases unmatched. Germline CDR1 DFQATT, CDR2 SNEGSKA (reference sequence). The CDR3 is made up of 15 amino acids. CDR3 bases: TGCAGTGCTAGGAAAGTTCAGGGGGTCAACACTGAAGCTTTCTTT. Its translation: CSARKVQGVNTEAFF.

This clonotype was recorded a few times. V and J are TRBV7-2 and TRBJ2-2, with 8 bases aligning to TRBD1. The CDR3 length is 15 residues. V shed 6 bases, J shed 5 bases, and the junction held 8 bases outside the gene matches. CDR1 and CDR2 from the germline V gene are SGHTA and FQGNSA. CDR3 sequence (DNA): TGTGCCAGCAGGCCACGGACAGGGCCGACCGGGGAGCTGTTTTTT. Encoded protein: CASRPRTGPTGELFF.

The CDR3 sequence is CASSLGKGLKLFF. DNA for the CDR3: TGTGCCAGCAGCTTGGGAAAGGGATTAAAACTGTTTTTT. The chain carries TRBV5-6 and TRBJ1-4, with D hard to call. CDR3 length: 13 residues. Germline V gene lookup returns CDR1 SGHDT and CDR2 YYEEEE. Trimming stripped 0 bases from V and 10 bases from J, with 10 bases between. The entire variable domain, with the rest obtained from reference TRBV5-6 and TRBJ1-4, is as follows: DAGVTQSPTHLIKTRGQQVTLRCSPKSGHDTVSWYQQALGQGPQFIFQYYEEEERQRGNFPDRFSGHQFPNYSSELNVNALLLGDSALYLCASSLGKGLKLFFGSGTQLSVL.

The genes are TRBV5-1 and TRBJ2-1, with 9 bases identical to TRBD1. The CDR3 consists of 15 residues. Germline V gene data show CDR1 as SGHRS and CDR2 as YFSETQ. The junction had 8 bases not matched to a gene; V was cut back by 3 bases and J by 7 bases. CDR3: CASSWTGTGNNEQFF. CDR3 in DNA: TGCGCCAGCAGCTGGACCGGGACAGGGAATAATGAGCAGTTCTTC.

This clonotype was counted between two and nine times. V is TRBV4-3 and J is TRBJ1-2, with a tentative D call TRBD1 (6 bases). Germline lookup yields CDR1 LGHNA and CDR2 YSLEER. V was clipped by 2 bases and J by 4 bases, with 11 bases between them. The CDR3 runs to 14 residues. The CDR3 spells CASSQPQGVYGYTF. CDR3 sequence (DNA): TGCGCCAGCAGCCAACCACAGGGTGTCTATGGCTACACCTTC.

The chain links TRBV14 to TRBJ2-3; tentatively, D is TRBD1 (5 bases). Germline CDR1 SGHDN, CDR2 FVKESK. V was pared by 4 bases and J by 4 bases, with 9 bases between. This CDR3 has 13 residues. DNA of the CDR3: TGTGCCAGCAGCCGATTCAGGGCAGATACGCAGTATTTT. This translates into CASSRFRADTQYF.